This is a list of T cell receptor beta chains from one sample in a study of technical replicates of blood from a few donors. The assay was immunoSEQ multiplex PCR, and TCRdb's table has in-frame clones only and misses some. The table lists under 85,000 clones, 90% to 95% of them singletons, with about 0.23% in the top ten. Material for sequencing was T cells isolated from PBMCs. The receptors derive from a human donor in good health. The CDR3 runs from the conserved cysteine through the conserved F or W. The order of the fields is clone size, J gene, V gene, D gene, CDR3 DNA, CDR3 protein. D genes are given only for firm matches. Clone sizes are given selectively: once, few, many, or a class where the clone is expanded.

clone_size: NA
j_call: TRBJ2-5
v_call: TRBV12-5
d_call: TRBD1
cdr3_nt: TGTGCTAGTGGTGCCTCAGGGGGCGAGACCCAGTACTTC
cdr3_aa: CASGASGGETQYF

clone_size: NA
j_call: TRBJ2-2
v_call: TRBV10-1
d_call: NA
cdr3_nt: TGCGCCAGCAGTATAACCGGGGAGCTGTTTTTT
cdr3_aa: CASSITGELFF

clone_size: NA
j_call: TRBJ1-5
v_call: TRBV6-1
d_call: TRBD1
cdr3_nt: TGTGCCAGTGAAAGGGGGCTAGGCAATCAGCCCCAGCATTTT
cdr3_aa: CASERGLGNQPQHF

clone_size: NA
j_call: TRBJ2-1
v_call: TRBV6-4
d_call: NA
cdr3_nt: TGTGCCAGCAGTGACCGGTACAATGAGCAGTTCTTC
cdr3_aa: CASSDRYNEQFF

clone_size: NA
j_call: TRBJ1-1
v_call: TRBV28
d_call: NA
cdr3_nt: TGTGCCAGCAGTTTATCAGGTGAAGCTTTCTTT
cdr3_aa: CASSLSGEAFF

clone_size: NA
j_call: TRBJ2-5
v_call: TRBV7-7
d_call: TRBD2
cdr3_nt: TGTGCCAGCAGCTTGGGTGGGGGGACTAAGTACTTC
cdr3_aa: CASSLGGGTKYF

clone_size: NA
j_call: TRBJ1-4
v_call: TRBV9
d_call: NA
cdr3_nt: TGTGCCAGCAGCCCTCAGAAATTTGGTGAAAAACTGTTTTTT
cdr3_aa: CASSPQKFGEKLFF

clone_size: NA
j_call: TRBJ2-3
v_call: TRBV27
d_call: NA
cdr3_nt: TGTGCCACCCCCGGGTACAGGTTCACAGATACGCAGTATTTT
cdr3_aa: CATPGYRFTDTQYF

clone_size: NA
j_call: TRBJ2-7
v_call: TRBV28
d_call: TRBD2
cdr3_nt: TGTGCCAGCTTTTCTAGCGGGGGTGCCTACGAGCAGTACTTC
cdr3_aa: CASFSSGGAYEQYF

clone_size: NA
j_call: TRBJ2-1
v_call: TRBV6-4
d_call: TRBD1
cdr3_nt: TGTGCCAGCAGAAGCGGACAGGGCCCTTACAATGAGCAGTTCTTC
cdr3_aa: CASRSGQGPYNEQFF

clone_size: NA
j_call: TRBJ1-2
v_call: TRBV18
d_call: NA
cdr3_nt: TGTGCCAGCTCACCAGGGCCCCAAGCTAACTATGGCTACACCTTC
cdr3_aa: CASSPGPQANYGYTF

clone_size: once
j_call: TRBJ2-7
v_call: TRBV30
d_call: TRBD1
cdr3_nt: TGTGCCTGGAACAGGGGACCTGAGCAGTACTTC
cdr3_aa: CAWNRGPEQYF

clone_size: NA
j_call: TRBJ2-7
v_call: TRBV4-1
d_call: TRBD1
cdr3_nt: TGCGCCAGCGGACGGATAAAATTGACCGGGACAGGAGTCTACTACGAGCAGTACTTC
cdr3_aa: CASGRIKLTGTGVYYEQYF

clone_size: NA
j_call: TRBJ2-3
v_call: TRBV5-4
d_call: NA
cdr3_nt: TGTGCCAGCAGCCCCCTGGGGGGACTCACAGATACGCAGTATTTT
cdr3_aa: CASSPLGGLTDTQYF

clone_size: NA
j_call: TRBJ1-4
v_call: TRBV4-2
d_call: TRBD1
cdr3_nt: TGTGCCAGCAGCCAAGACAGGACAGGGGGTGAAAAACTGTTTTTT
cdr3_aa: CASSQDRTGGEKLFF

clone_size: NA
j_call: TRBJ1-2
v_call: TRBV9
d_call: TRBD1
cdr3_nt: TGTGCCAGCGCCCGACAGGGTCCCAACTATGGCTACACCTTC
cdr3_aa: CASARQGPNYGYTF

clone_size: NA
j_call: TRBJ2-7
v_call: TRBV11-3
d_call: TRBD2
cdr3_nt: TGTGCCAGCAGCTCCGACAAAGCGGGGTACGAGCAGTACTTC
cdr3_aa: CASSSDKAGYEQYF

clone_size: NA
j_call: TRBJ1-6
v_call: TRBV7-9
d_call: NA
cdr3_nt: TGTGCCAGCAGCTCTACAGTGTCTAATTCACCCCTCCACTTT
cdr3_aa: CASSSTVSNSPLHF

clone_size: NA
j_call: TRBJ1-3
v_call: TRBV5-1
d_call: NA
cdr3_nt: TGCGCCAGCAGCTTAATCTCCGGGGGCTCTGGAAACACCATATATTTT
cdr3_aa: CASSLISGGSGNTIYF

clone_size: NA
j_call: TRBJ2-2
v_call: TRBV27
d_call: NA
cdr3_nt: TGTGCCAGCAGACCAGTAAACACCGGGGAGCTGTTTTTT
cdr3_aa: CASRPVNTGELFF

clone_size: NA
j_call: TRBJ2-2
v_call: TRBV6-4
d_call: TRBD2
cdr3_nt: TGTGCCAGCAGTGTTAGCGGGGGGAACACCGGGGAGCTGTTTTTT
cdr3_aa: CASSVSGGNTGELFF

clone_size: NA
j_call: TRBJ2-5
v_call: TRBV14
d_call: TRBD1
cdr3_nt: TGTGCCAGCAGTCCAAACAGGGGCGGAGAGACCCAGTACTTC
cdr3_aa: CASSPNRGGETQYF

clone_size: NA
j_call: TRBJ2-7
v_call: TRBV5-6
d_call: TRBD2
cdr3_nt: TGTGCCAGCAGCTTCGCTAGACTAGCGGGGGATTACGAGCAGTACTTC
cdr3_aa: CASSFARLAGDYEQYF

clone_size: NA
j_call: TRBJ1-1
v_call: TRBV11-2
d_call: NA
cdr3_nt: TGTGCCAGCAGCTTAGCCGGGGGCACTGAAGCTTTCTTT
cdr3_aa: CASSLAGGTEAFF

clone_size: NA
j_call: TRBJ1-1
v_call: TRBV7-9
d_call: TRBD1
cdr3_nt: TGTGCCAGCAGCTTCGGGACAGGGTATGACACTGAAGCTTTCTTT
cdr3_aa: CASSFGTGYDTEAFF

clone_size: once
j_call: TRBJ1-3
v_call: TRBV27
d_call: NA
cdr3_nt: TGTGCCAGCAGTTTTTCCGTCTCTGGAAACACCATATATTTT
cdr3_aa: CASSFSVSGNTIYF

clone_size: NA
j_call: TRBJ2-7
v_call: TRBV10-3
d_call: TRBD2
cdr3_nt: TGTGCCATCAGCAGTAGCGGGACGATCTACGAGCAGTACTTC
cdr3_aa: CAISSSGTIYEQYF

clone_size: NA
j_call: TRBJ2-6
v_call: TRBV9
d_call: NA
cdr3_nt: TGTGCCAGCAGCGGAGGTCCCGGGGCCAACGTCCTGACTTTC
cdr3_aa: CASSGGPGANVLTF

clone_size: NA
j_call: TRBJ2-2
v_call: TRBV5-1
d_call: TRBD1
cdr3_nt: TGCGCCAGCAGCAAGACAGGGATCACCGGGGAGCTGTTTTTT
cdr3_aa: CASSKTGITGELFF

clone_size: NA
j_call: TRBJ1-4
v_call: TRBV11-3
d_call: NA
cdr3_nt: TGTGCCAGCAGCACAGCGGGAAAACTGTTTTTT
cdr3_aa: CASSTAGKLFF

clone_size: NA
j_call: TRBJ2-7
v_call: TRBV5-1
d_call: TRBD1
cdr3_nt: TGCGCCAGTTCCGGGACAGATGCCTACGAGCAGTACTTC
cdr3_aa: CASSGTDAYEQYF

clone_size: NA
j_call: TRBJ1-2
v_call: TRBV11-2
d_call: NA
cdr3_nt: TGTGCCAGCAGCTTTCGCAGGGATAACTATGGCTACACCTTC
cdr3_aa: CASSFRRDNYGYTF

clone_size: NA
j_call: TRBJ2-7
v_call: TRBV6-5
d_call: TRBD1
cdr3_nt: TGTGCCAGCAGTTCCCGGGACAGCTACGAGCAGTACTTC
cdr3_aa: CASSSRDSYEQYF

clone_size: NA
j_call: TRBJ2-1
v_call: TRBV29-1
d_call: NA
cdr3_nt: TGCAGCGTGGCTTCGACAGAGAGCTCCTACAATGAGCAGTTCTTC
cdr3_aa: CSVASTESSYNEQFF

clone_size: NA
j_call: TRBJ1-2
v_call: TRBV30
d_call: NA
cdr3_nt: TGTGCCTGGCTTGGAGGGGGGGTTTTGCTTGGGGGCTACACCTTC
cdr3_aa: CAWLGGGVLLGGYTF

clone_size: NA
j_call: TRBJ1-1
v_call: TRBV5-1
d_call: TRBD1
cdr3_nt: TGCGCCAGCAGCTTCGACAGGGCGAACACTGAAGCTTTCTTT
cdr3_aa: CASSFDRANTEAFF

clone_size: NA
j_call: TRBJ2-3
v_call: TRBV11-2
d_call: TRBD1
cdr3_nt: TGTGCCAGCAGCGGGGTAAGGGGGCGAAATACGCAGTATTTT
cdr3_aa: CASSGVRGRNTQYF

clone_size: NA
j_call: TRBJ2-1
v_call: TRBV2
d_call: TRBD1
cdr3_nt: TGTGCCAGCAGCACGGGACAGGGGTATTACAATGAGCAGTTCTTC
cdr3_aa: CASSTGQGYYNEQFF

clone_size: NA
j_call: TRBJ2-2
v_call: TRBV5-1
d_call: TRBD1
cdr3_nt: TGCGCCAGCAGCTTGGCAGGGGGCACAACCGGGGAGCTGTTTTTT
cdr3_aa: CASSLAGGTTGELFF

clone_size: NA
j_call: TRBJ1-4
v_call: TRBV10-3
d_call: TRBD1
cdr3_nt: TGTGCCATCAGTGAGTCGAGCCAGGGGGCGGTTGAAAAACTGTTTTTT
cdr3_aa: CAISESSQGAVEKLFF

clone_size: NA
j_call: TRBJ2-7
v_call: TRBV6-6
d_call: NA
cdr3_nt: TGTGCCAGCAGTTCCCTCGGGACTTCCTACGAGCAGTACTTC
cdr3_aa: CASSSLGTSYEQYF

clone_size: NA
j_call: TRBJ2-7
v_call: TRBV10-1
d_call: TRBD1
cdr3_nt: TGCGCCAGCACCGACGGACAGGGGGCCTACGAGCAGTACTTC
cdr3_aa: CASTDGQGAYEQYF

clone_size: NA
j_call: TRBJ1-2
v_call: TRBV7-3
d_call: NA
cdr3_nt: TGTGCCAGCAGCTTGTATTCTAACTATGGCTACACCTTC
cdr3_aa: CASSLYSNYGYTF

clone_size: NA
j_call: TRBJ2-2
v_call: TRBV28
d_call: NA
cdr3_nt: TGTGCCAGCAGCCTCGGAGGCTCTCATGGGGCCGGGGAGCTGTTTTTT
cdr3_aa: CASSLGGSHGAGELFF